Described below is a single T cell receptor (beta chain) sequence and its context. The antigen remains unidentified. The record originates from a study of T cell repertoires in cytomegalovirus infection. Study-wide background: In the study, CMV epitopes included recently identified HLA-C-restricted and well-studied HLA-B-restricted ones.

TCRdb processed the reads anew with MiXCR; each CDR3 protein has one entry. The repertoire holds 750,000 to 950,000 distinct CDR3 sequences, with approximately 32% as singletons. Trimming cost V 2 bases and J 6 bases, with 12 bases left between them. The CDR3 is 14 residues long. The germline CDR1 and CDR2 sequences are SGDLS and YYNGEE. Source: cultured CD8+ T cells from PBMCs, taken from culture after CMV antigen stimulation. The chain recombines TRBV9 with TRBJ2-4; tentatively, D is TRBD1 (6 bases). This clonotype was obtained from a human donor in good health (CMV status not recorded). Some clones in this sample may be carry-over from other donors' samples. The CDR3 region is CASSVTGKGNIQYF. As DNA, the CDR3 is TGTGCCAGCAGCGTTACAGGGAAGGGAAACATTCAGTACTTC.